What follows is one T cell receptor (beta chain) and its context. These data belong to a study of cytomegalovirus exposure and HLA in healthy donors. From germline, CDR1 is MNHNS and CDR2 SASEGT. Losses at the gene ends were 1 base for V and 2 bases for J; bases not matched to a gene: 10. The CDR3 is 17 residues long. The PCR made use of 60 Vbeta and 13 Jbeta primers. The protocol was immunoSEQ multiplex PCR, while the TCRdb copy is restricted to in-frame clones and leaves out a portion. The data hold over 100,000 clones, with about four fifths observed a single time. The chain uses TRBV6-1 and TRBJ2-7; TRBD2 agrees at 8 bases. This TCR was recovered from a young woman in good health and CMV-seropositive. Sequenced sample: PBMCs. This chain's CDR3 is CASSEDAGWRGAYEQYF. CDR3 DNA: TGTGCCAGCAGTGAAGATGCGGGTTGGCGGGGGGCCTACGAGCAGTACTTC.